One sample yielded the 2 T cell receptor beta chains listed below, sequenced in a study of blood T cell repertoires in COVID-19. Repertoires were generated with immunoSEQ multiplex PCR, while TCRdb's copy carries only in-frame clones and drops some. Found here are some 170,000 clones, over 60% of them singletons; the top ten hold about 28%. Specimen: peripheral blood. These receptors came from a woman in her sixties or seventies with acute or convalescent COVID-19.

The V call is TRBV2, the J call TRBJ2-2, with 7 bases lining up with TRBD1. This CDR3 has 16 amino acids. In germline, CDR1 is SNHLY, CDR2 FYNNEI. The trim removed 6 bases at V and 2 bases at J, leaving 9 bases unmatched. CDR3 sequence (DNA): TGTGCCAGCAGGATTGGGACAGATCCAAACACCGGGGAGCTGTTTTTT. Translating gives CASRIGTDPNTGELFF.

This clone was seen just once. The chain joins TRBV4-1 to TRBJ1-4; the D is unclear. With 0 bases removed from V and 2 bases from J, the gap between germline ends came to 13 bases. The germline CDR1 and CDR2 sequences are MGHRA and YSYEKL. CDR3 length equals 17 residues. This CDR3 reads CASSQEFGLNTNEKLFF. DNA for the CDR3: TGCGCCAGCAGCCAAGAATTCGGTTTGAATACTAATGAAAAACTGTTTTTT.